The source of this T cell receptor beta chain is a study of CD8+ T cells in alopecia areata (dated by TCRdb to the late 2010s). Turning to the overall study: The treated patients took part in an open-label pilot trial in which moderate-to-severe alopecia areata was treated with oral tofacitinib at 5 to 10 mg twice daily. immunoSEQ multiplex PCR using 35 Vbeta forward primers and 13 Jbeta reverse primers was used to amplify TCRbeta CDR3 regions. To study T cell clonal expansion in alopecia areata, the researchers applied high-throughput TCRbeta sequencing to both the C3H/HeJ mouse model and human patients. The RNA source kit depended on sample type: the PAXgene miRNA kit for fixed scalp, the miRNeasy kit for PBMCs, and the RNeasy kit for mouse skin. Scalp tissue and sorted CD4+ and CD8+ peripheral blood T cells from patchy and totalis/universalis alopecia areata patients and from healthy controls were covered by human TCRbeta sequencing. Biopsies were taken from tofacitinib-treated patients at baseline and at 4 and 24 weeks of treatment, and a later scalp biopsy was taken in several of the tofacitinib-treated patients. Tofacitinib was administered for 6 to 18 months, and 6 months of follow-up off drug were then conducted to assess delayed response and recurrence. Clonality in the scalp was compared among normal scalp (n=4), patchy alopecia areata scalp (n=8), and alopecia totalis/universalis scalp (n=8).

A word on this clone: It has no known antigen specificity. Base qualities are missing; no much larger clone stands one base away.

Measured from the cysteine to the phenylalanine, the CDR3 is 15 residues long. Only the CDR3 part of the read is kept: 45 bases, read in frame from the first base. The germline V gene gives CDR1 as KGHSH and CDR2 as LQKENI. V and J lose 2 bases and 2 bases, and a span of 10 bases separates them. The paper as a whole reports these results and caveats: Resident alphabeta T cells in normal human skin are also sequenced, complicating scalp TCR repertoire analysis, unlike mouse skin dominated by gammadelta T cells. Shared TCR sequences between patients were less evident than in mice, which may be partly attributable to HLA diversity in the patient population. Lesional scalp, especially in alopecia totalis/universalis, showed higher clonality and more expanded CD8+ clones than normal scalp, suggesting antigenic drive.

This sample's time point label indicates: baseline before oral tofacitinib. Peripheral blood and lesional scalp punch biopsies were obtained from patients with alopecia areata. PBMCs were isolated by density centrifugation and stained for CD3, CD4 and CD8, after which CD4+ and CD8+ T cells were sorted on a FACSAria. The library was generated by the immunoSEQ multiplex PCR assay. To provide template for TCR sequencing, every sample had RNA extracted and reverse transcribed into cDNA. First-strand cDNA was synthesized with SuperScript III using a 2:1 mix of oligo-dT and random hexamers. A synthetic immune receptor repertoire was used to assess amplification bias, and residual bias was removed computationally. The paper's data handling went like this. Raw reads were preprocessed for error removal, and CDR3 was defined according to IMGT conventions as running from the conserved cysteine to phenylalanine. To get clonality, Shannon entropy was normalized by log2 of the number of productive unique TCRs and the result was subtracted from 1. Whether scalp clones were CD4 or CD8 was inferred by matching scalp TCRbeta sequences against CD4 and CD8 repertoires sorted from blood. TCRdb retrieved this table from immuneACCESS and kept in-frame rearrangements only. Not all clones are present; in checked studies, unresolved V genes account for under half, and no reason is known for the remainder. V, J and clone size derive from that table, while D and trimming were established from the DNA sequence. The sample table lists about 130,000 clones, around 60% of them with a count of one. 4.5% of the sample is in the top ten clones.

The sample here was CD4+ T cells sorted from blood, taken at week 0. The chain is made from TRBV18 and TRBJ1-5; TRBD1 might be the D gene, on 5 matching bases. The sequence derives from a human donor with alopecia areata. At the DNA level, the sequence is TGTGCCAGCTCACCATTCAGGGACCGCAATCAGCCCCAGCATTTT. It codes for CASSPFRDRNQPQHF.